This T cell receptor beta chain was documented in a study of T cell changes during pregnancy in multiple sclerosis. Data came from immunoSEQ multiplex PCR; TCRdb stores just in-frame clones and leaves some out. The sample carries tens of thousands of clones, around 90% recorded once. V dropped 2 bases and J dropped 6 bases, with 11 bases sitting between them. CDR1 and CDR2 from the germline V gene are SGHRS and YFSETQ. The CDR3 runs 14 residues. The sequence was collected from a female donor in good health, enrolled as a control in a pregnancy study. Sequencing used CD4+ T cells from peripheral blood mononuclear cells, obtained in the first trimester of pregnancy. The rearrangement links TRBV5-1 to TRBJ2-2; D is perhaps TRBD2 (6 bases). CDR3: CASSLGGDAGELFF. As DNA, the CDR3 is TGCGCCAGCAGCTTAGGAGGGGATGCCGGGGAGCTGTTTTTT.